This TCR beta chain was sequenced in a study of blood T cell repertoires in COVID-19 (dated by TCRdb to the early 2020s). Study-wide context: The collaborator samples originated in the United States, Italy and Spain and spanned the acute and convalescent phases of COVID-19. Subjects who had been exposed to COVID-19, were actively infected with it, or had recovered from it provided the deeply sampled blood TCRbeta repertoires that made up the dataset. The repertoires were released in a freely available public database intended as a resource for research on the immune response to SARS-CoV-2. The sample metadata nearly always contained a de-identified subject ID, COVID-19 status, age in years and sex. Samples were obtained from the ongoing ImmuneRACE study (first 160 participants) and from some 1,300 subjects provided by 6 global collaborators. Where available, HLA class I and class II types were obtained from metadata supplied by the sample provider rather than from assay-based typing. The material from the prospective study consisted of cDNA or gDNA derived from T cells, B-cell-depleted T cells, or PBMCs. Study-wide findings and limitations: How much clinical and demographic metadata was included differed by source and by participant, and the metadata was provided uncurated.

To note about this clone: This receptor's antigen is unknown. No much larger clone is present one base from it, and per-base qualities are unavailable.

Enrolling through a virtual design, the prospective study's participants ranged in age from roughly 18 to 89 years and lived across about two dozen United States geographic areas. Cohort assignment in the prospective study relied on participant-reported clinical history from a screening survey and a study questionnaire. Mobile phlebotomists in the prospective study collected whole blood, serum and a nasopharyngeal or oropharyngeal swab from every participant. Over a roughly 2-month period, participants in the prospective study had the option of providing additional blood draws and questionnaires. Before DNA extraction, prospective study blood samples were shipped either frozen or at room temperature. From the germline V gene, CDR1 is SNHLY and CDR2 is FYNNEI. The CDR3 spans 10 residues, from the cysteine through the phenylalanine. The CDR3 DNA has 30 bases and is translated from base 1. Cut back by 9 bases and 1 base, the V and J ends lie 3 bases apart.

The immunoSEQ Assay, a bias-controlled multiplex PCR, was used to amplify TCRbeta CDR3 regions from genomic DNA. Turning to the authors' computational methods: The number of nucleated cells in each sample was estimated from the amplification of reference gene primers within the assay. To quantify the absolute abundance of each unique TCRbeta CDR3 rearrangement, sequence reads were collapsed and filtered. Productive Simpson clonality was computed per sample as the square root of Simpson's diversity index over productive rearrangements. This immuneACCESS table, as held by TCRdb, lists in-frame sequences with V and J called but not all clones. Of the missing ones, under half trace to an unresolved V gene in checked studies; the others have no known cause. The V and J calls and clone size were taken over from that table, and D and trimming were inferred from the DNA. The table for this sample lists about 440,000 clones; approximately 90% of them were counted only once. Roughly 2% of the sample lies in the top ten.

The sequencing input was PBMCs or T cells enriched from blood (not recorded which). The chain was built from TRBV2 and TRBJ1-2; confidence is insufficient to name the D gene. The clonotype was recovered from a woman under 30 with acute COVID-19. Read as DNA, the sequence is TGTGCCAGTCGTAACTATGGCTACACCTTC. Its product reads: CASRNYGYTF.